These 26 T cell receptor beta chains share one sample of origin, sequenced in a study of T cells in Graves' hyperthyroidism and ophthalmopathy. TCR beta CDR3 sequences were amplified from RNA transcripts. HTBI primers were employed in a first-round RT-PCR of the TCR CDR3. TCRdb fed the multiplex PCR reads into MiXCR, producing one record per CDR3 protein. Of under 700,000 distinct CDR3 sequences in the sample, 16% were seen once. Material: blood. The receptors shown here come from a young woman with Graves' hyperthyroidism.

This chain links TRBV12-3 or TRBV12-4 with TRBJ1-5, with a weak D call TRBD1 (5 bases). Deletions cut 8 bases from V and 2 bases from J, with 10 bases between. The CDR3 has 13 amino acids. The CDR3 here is CASQPGRNQPQHF. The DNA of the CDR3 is TGTGCCAGCCAGCCAGGGCGCAATCAGCCCCAGCATTTT.

The CDR3 DNA follows: TGTGCCAGCACGGGGGGCAACACCGGGGAGCTGTTTTTT. As protein: CASTGGNTGELFF. The V gene is TRBV25-1, the J gene TRBJ2-2; weak D call: TRBD2 (7 bases). The CDR3 loop spans 13 amino acids. V lost 7 bases and J lost 2, with 8 bases in between. CDR1 is MGHDK, CDR2 SYGVNS, per germline.

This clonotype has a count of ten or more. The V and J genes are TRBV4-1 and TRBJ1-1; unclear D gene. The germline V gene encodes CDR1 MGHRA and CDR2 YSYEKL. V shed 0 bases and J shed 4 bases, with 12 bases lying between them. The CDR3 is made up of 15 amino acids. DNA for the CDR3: TGCGCCAGCAGCCAAGATAGGCAGGTGGCCACTGAAGCTTTCTTT. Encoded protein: CASSQDRQVATEAFF.

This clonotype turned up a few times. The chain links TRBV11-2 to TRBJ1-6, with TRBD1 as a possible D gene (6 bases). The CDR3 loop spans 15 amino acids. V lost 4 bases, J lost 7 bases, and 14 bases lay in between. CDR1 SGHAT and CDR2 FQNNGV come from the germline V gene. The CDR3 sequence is CASSWITGQNSPLHF. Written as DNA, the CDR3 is TGTGCCAGCAGCTGGATAACAGGGCAGAATTCACCCCTCCACTTT.

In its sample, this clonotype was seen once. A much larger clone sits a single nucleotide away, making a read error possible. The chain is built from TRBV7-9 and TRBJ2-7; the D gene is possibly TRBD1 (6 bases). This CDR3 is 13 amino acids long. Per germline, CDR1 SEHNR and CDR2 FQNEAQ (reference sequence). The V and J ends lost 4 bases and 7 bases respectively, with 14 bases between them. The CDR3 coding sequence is TGTGCCAGCAGCTCAATGACAGGTTCGGAGCAGTACTTC. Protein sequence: CASSSMTGSEQYF.

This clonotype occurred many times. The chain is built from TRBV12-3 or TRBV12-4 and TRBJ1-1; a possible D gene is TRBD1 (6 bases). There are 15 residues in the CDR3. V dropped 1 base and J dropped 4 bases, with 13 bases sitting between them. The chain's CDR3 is CASSLVGVGGTEAFF. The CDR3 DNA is TGTGCCAGCAGTTTAGTCGGGGTAGGGGGCACTGAAGCTTTCTTT.

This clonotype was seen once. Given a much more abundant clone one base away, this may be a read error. The CDR3 loop reads CVSSLGQGADQPQHF. The DNA for the CDR3 is TGTGTCAGCAGCTTAGGACAGGGGGCGGATCAGCCCCAGCATTTT. This chain links TRBV11-2 with TRBJ1-5, with 11 nucleotides matching TRBD1. The CDR3 is made up of 15 amino acids. Germline assignment: CDR1 SGHAT and CDR2 FQNNGV.

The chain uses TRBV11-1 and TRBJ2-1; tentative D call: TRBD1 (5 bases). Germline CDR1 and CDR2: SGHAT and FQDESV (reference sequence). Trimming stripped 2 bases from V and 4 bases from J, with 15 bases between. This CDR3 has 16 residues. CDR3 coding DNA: TGTGCCAGCAGCTTAAATCGCAGGGCGGAATACAATGAGCAGTTCTTC. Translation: CASSLNRRAEYNEQFF.

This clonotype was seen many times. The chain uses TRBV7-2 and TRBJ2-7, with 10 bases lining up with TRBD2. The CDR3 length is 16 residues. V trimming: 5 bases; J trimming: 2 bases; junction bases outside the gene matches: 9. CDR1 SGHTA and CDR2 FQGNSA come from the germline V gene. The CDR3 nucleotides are TGTGCCAGCAGCCCAGATAGCGGGGGGACGCCCTACGAGCAGTACTTC. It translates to CASSPDSGGTPYEQYF.

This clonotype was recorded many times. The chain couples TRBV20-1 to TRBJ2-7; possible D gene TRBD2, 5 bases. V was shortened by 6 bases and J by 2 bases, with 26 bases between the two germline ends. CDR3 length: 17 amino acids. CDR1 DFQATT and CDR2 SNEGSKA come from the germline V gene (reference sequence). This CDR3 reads CSALARVPLARTYEQYF. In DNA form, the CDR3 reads TGCAGTGCCCTAGCTAGGGTCCCCCTTGCTAGGACCTACGAGCAGTACTTC.

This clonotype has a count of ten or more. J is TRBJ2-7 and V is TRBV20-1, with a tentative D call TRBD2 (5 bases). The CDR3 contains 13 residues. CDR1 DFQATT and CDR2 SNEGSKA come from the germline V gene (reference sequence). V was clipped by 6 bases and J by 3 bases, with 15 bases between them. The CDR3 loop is CSASPGLFYEQYF. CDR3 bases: TGCAGTGCATCCCCCGGACTGTTCTACGAGCAGTACTTC.

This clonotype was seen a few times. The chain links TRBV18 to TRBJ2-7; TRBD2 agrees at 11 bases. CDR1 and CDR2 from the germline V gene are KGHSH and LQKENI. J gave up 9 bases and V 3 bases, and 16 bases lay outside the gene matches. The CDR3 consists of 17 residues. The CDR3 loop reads CASSPGTSGEGFLAQYF. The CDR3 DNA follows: TGTGCCAGCTCACCCGGGACTAGCGGTGAGGGTTTTCTCGCGCAGTACTTC.

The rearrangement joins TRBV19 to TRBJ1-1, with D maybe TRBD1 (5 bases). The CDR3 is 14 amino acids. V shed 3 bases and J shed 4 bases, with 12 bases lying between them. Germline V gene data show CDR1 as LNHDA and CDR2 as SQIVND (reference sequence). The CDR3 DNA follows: TGTGCCAGTAGTATCCCCGGGAGGGGCACTGAAGCTTTCTTT. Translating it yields CASSIPGRGTEAFF.

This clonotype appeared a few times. CDR3 loop: CSGAGGVYNEQFF. CDR3 DNA: TGCAGTGGGGCGGGAGGCGTCTACAATGAGCAGTTCTTC. V and J are TRBV20-1 and TRBJ2-1; TRBD2 matches at 8 bases. The CDR3 runs 13 residues. The J segment lost 3 bases and the V segment lost 7 bases, leaving 5 bases of the junction unmatched. Germline V gene data show CDR1 as DFQATT and CDR2 as SNEGSKA (reference sequence).

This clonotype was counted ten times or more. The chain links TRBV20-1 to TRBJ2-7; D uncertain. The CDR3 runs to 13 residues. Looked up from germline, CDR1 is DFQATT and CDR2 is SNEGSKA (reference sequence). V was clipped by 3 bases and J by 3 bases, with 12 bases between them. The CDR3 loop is CSASWQMSYEQYF. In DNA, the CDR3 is TGCAGTGCTAGTTGGCAGATGAGCTACGAGCAGTACTTC.

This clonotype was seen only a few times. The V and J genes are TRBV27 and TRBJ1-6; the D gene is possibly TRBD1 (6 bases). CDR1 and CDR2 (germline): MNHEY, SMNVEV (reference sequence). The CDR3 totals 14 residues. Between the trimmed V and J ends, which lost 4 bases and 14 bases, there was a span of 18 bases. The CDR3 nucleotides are TGTGCCAGCAGTTCGGGCCCCAGGGGTCGGACCCTCCACTTT. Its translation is CASSSGPRGRTLHF.

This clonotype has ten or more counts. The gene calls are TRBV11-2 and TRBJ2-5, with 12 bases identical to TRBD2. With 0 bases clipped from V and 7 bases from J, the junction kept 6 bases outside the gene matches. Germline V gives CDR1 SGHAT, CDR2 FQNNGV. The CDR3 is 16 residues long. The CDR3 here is CASSLDPSGGAWTQYF. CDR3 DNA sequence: TGTGCCAGCAGCTTAGATCCTAGCGGGGGGGCTTGGACCCAGTACTTC.

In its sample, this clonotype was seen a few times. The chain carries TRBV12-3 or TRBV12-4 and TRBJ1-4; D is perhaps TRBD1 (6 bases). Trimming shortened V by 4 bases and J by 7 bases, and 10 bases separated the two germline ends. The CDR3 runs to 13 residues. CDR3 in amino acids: CASSWDKGEKLFF. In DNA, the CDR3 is TGTGCCAGCAGTTGGGACAAAGGTGAAAAACTGTTTTTT.

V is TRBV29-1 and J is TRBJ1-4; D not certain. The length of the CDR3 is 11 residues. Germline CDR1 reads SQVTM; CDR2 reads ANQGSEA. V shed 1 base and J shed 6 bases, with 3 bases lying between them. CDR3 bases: TGCAGCGTTGAAGGGGATGAAAAACTGTTTTTT. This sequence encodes CSVEGDEKLFF.

The DNA for the CDR3 is TGTGCCAGCTCACCGCGACAGGGGGATTCACCCCTCCACTTT. Translation: CASSPRQGDSPLHF. This chain joins TRBV18 and TRBJ1-6, with TRBD1 matching over 9 bases. The CDR3 contains 14 residues. After removal of 3 bases from V and 8 bases from J, the junction contained 2 bases not matched to a gene. Germline V lookup: CDR1 KGHSH, CDR2 LQKENI.

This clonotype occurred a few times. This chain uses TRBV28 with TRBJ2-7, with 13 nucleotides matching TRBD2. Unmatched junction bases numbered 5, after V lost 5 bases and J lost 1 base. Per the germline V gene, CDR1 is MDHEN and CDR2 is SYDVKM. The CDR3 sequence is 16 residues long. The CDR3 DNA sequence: TGTGCCAGCAGTGCCGGGACTAGCGGGAAGTCCTACGAGCAGTACTTC. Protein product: CASSAGTSGKSYEQYF.

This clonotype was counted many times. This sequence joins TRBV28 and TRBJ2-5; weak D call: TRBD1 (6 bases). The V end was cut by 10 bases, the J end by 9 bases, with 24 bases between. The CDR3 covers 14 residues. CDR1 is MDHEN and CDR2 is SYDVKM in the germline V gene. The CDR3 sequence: CATFHRGQFGAQYF. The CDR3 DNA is TGTGCCACCTTCCACAGAGGACAGTTTGGTGCCCAGTACTTC.

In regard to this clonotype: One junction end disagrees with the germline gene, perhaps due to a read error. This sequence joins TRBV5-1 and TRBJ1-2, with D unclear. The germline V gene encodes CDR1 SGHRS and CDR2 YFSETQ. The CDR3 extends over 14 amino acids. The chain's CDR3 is CASSLGGTNYGYSF. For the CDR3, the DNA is TGCGCCAGCAGCTTGGGGGGAACTAACTATGGCTACAGCTTC.

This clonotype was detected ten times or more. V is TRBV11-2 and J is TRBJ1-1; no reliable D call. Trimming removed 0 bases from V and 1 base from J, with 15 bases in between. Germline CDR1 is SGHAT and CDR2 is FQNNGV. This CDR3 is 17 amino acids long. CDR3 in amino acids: CASSLEGYPTWNTEAFF. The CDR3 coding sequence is TGTGCCAGCAGCTTAGAGGGATACCCAACGTGGAACACTGAAGCTTTCTTT.

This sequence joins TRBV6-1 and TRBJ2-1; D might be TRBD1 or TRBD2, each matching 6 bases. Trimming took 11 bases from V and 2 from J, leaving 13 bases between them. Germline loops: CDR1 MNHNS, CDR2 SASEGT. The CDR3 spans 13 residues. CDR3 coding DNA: TGTGCCGGGGCGCGGGACACCTACAATGAGCAGTTCTTC. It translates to CAGARDTYNEQFF.

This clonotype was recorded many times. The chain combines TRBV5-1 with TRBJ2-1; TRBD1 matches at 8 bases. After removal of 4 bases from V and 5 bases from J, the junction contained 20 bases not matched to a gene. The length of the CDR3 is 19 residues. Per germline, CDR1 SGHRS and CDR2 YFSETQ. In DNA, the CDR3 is TGCGCCAGCAGCCCCGGTCGACAGGGGATGTCTCTGGTTAACAATGAGCAGTTCTTC. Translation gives CASSPGRQGMSLVNNEQFF.